The 24 T cell receptor beta chains below come from one sample, sequenced in a study of T cells after yellow fever vaccination. MiXCR was run by TCRdb on the 5' RACE reads, yielding one entry per CDR3 protein. The sample includes roughly 330,000 distinct CDR3 sequences, approximately 4% of them seen just once. Sequenced here: PBMCs, sampled 5 days after the yellow fever booster vaccination. These receptors were obtained from a man aged 18 to 29 who received the YFV17D yellow fever vaccine.

This clonotype was observed many times. CDR3 sequence: CASSFVGANTGELFF. CDR3 in DNA: TGCGCCAGCAGCTTTGTAGGGGCGAACACCGGGGAGCTGTTTTTT. The chain is built from TRBV5-1 and TRBJ2-2, with D possibly matching TRBD1 (5 bases). CDR1 is SGHRS and CDR2 is YFSETQ in the germline V gene. V gave up 2 bases and J gave up 0 bases, with 8 bases separating them. CDR3 length: 15 residues.

The chain combines TRBV7-3 with TRBJ2-3, with 8 bases lining up with TRBD2. The J segment lost 7 bases and the V segment lost 5 bases, leaving 17 bases of the junction unmatched. Germline values: CDR1 SGHTA, CDR2 FQGTGA. CDR3 length: 17 residues. The CDR3 region has the DNA TGTGCCAGCAGCCCGACTGATCGGGGGGGCGGGAGGAATACGCAGTATTTT. Translated, it gives CASSPTDRGGGRNTQYF.

Ten or more counts support this clonotype. The rearrangement links TRBV5-4 to TRBJ2-1; no clear D. The germline V gene has CDR1 SGHNT and CDR2 YYREEE (reference sequence). The V and J ends lost 0 bases and 7 bases respectively, with 5 bases between them. The CDR3 runs to 12 residues. This CDR3 reads CASSLAPNEQFF. The CDR3 DNA follows: TGTGCCAGCAGCTTGGCGCCAAATGAGCAGTTCTTC. Full variable domain (outside the CDR3, taken from reference TRBV5-4 and TRBJ2-1): ETGVTQSPTHLIKTRGQQVTLRCSSQSGHNTVSWYQQALGQGPQFIFQYYREEENGRGNFPPRFSGLQFPNYSSELNVNALELDDSALYLCASSLAPNEQFFGPGTRLTVL.

This clonotype showed up many times. This chain uses TRBV30 with TRBJ2-3, with D uncertain. V lost 0 bases, J lost 4 bases, and 8 bases lay in between. Germline V gene sequence: CDR1 GTSNPN, CDR2 SVGIG (reference sequence). The CDR3 is 13 amino acids. CDR3 sequence reads: CAWSVSTPDTQYF. CDR3 nucleotides: TGTGCCTGGAGTGTATCCACGCCAGATACGCAGTATTTT.

The table lists this clonotype with a few counts. The chain uses TRBV7-3 and TRBJ2-3, with 13 bases identical to TRBD2. Germline values: CDR1 SGHTA, CDR2 FQGTGA. The CDR3 runs to 16 residues. V dropped 5 bases and J dropped 1; count of bases not matched to a gene: 3. In nucleotides, the CDR3 is TGTGCCAGCAGCATAGGACTAGCGGGGGGCACAGATACGCAGTATTTT. Residues: CASSIGLAGGTDTQYF. Together with reference TRBV7-3 and TRBJ2-3, the CDR3 gives the full variable domain: GAGVSQTPSNKVTEKGKYVELRCDPISGHTALYWYRQSLGQGPEFLIYFQGTGAADDSGLPNDRFFAVRPEGSVSTLKIQRTERGDSAVYLCASSIGLAGGTDTQYFGPGTRLTVL.

This clonotype has a handful of counts. The CDR3 bases are TGTGCCAGCAGTTCTAGCGGGGGGGCGAATAGGCAGTATTTT. Encoded protein: CASSSSGGANRQYF. This chain connects TRBV12-3 or TRBV12-4 to TRBJ2-3, with TRBD2 matching 12 bases. The CDR3 loop spans 14 amino acids. Trimming removed 4 bases from V and 11 bases from J; junction bases left unmatched: 7.

This sequence joins TRBV6-1 and TRBJ1-1; TRBD1 might be the D (5 bases). V dropped 8 bases and J dropped 2 bases, with 15 bases sitting between them. The V gene's germline CDR1 is MNHNS and CDR2 SASEGT. This CDR3 has 14 residues. The DNA for the CDR3 is TGTGCCAGCGACACATCGGGACTTAACACTGAAGCTTTCTTT. Translated, it gives CASDTSGLNTEAFF.

The genes are TRBV21-1 and TRBJ1-3. TRBV21-1 is flagged as a pseudogene. CDR3 length: 17 residues. The CDR3 loop is CASSILTVTWGGNTIYF. Here the CDR3 DNA reads TGTGCCAGCAGCATTTTAACAGTAACCTGGGGTGGAAACACCATATATTTT.

This clonotype has just a few counts. The rearrangement joins TRBV5-1 to TRBJ2-2; 10 positions match TRBD1. V lost 6 bases, J lost 6 bases, and 17 bases stayed unmatched. This CDR3 is built from 18 residues. Germline V CDR1 and CDR2: SGHRS, YFSETQ. The CDR3 DNA reads as TGCGCCAGCAAGTCGCGGTCTTTGGGACAGGGGTTTTCCGGGGAGCTGTTTTTT. This translates into CASKSRSLGQGFSGELFF.

The chain employs TRBV27 and TRBJ1-6; no clear D. V gave up 8 bases and J gave up 5 bases, with 7 bases separating them. CDR3 size: 12 residues. Germline values: CDR1 MNHEY, CDR2 SMNVEV (reference sequence). CDR3 region: CASARHNSPLHF. The CDR3 DNA follows: TGTGCCAGCGCGAGGCATAATTCACCCCTCCACTTT.

The chain is built from TRBV4-3 and TRBJ2-2; 7 nucleotides agree with TRBD1. J lost 4 bases, V lost 2 bases, and 1 base had no gene match. The CDR3 has 14 residues. Looked up from germline, CDR1 is LGHNA and CDR2 is YSLEER. CDR3: CASSQRTGTGELFF. CDR3 coding DNA: TGCGCCAGCAGCCAACGGACAGGCACCGGGGAGCTGTTTTTT.

This clonotype appeared a few times. The V gene is TRBV2, the J gene TRBJ1-1; D not resolved. CDR1 is SNHLY and CDR2 is FYNNEI in the germline V gene. This CDR3 comprises 13 residues. V was clipped by 6 bases and J by 1 base, with 9 bases between them. This CDR3 is CASRKDGNTEAFF. CDR3 nucleotides: TGTGCCAGCAGAAAGGACGGGAACACTGAAGCTTTCTTT.

The chain has TRBV6-1 and TRBJ2-7, with unresolved D. The CDR3 has 15 amino acids. Germline V gene lookup returns CDR1 MNHNS and CDR2 SASEGT. V lost 4 bases and J lost 4, with 17 bases in between. This CDR3 reads CASSAFHSFIYEQYV. For the CDR3, the DNA is TGTGCCAGCAGTGCTTTTCATTCCTTTATATACGAGCAGTACGTC.

There are many counts of this clonotype. The chain carries TRBV7-2 and TRBJ2-7, with a weak D call TRBD2 (5 bases). The V end was cut by 6 bases, the J end by 4 bases, with 13 bases between. The CDR3 is made up of 13 amino acids. CDR1 and CDR2 from the germline V gene are SGHTA and FQGNSA. CDR3 nucleotide sequence: TGTGCCAGCAGTGGAGGCCGTGGATACGAGCAGTACTTC. Protein product: CASSGGRGYEQYF. Full variable domain (missing parts from reference TRBV7-2 and TRBJ2-7): GAGVSQSPSNKVTEKGKDVELRCDPISGHTALYWYRQSLGQGLEFLIYFQGNSAPDKSGLPSDRFSAERTGGSVSTLTIQRTQQEDSAVYLCASSGGRGYEQYFGPGTRLTVT.

This clonotype was seen a handful of times. The chain recombines TRBV6-2 or TRBV6-3 with TRBJ1-6; 8 nucleotides match TRBD1. Germline V CDR1 and CDR2: MNHEY, SVGEGT. This CDR3 spans 15 amino acids. V lost 7 bases, J lost 4 bases, and 6 bases stayed unmatched. The CDR3 spells CASNLGQVYNSPLHF. CDR3 coding DNA: TGTGCCAGCAACCTGGGACAGGTATATAATTCACCCCTCCACTTT.

J is TRBJ2-1 and V is TRBV20-1; D call uncertain. Germline values: CDR1 DFQATT, CDR2 SNEGSKA (reference sequence). V lost 3 bases to trimming and J lost 0 bases, with 9 bases between them. This CDR3 is built from 14 residues. In DNA, the CDR3 is TGCAGTGCTAGTCGCTTGAGCTCCTACAATGAGCAGTTCTTC. The encoded protein is CSASRLSSYNEQFF.

This clonotype has ten or more counts. V and J are TRBV12-5 and TRBJ2-2; TRBD1 matches at 8 bases. This CDR3 region has 17 residues. Germline V gene lookup returns CDR1 LGHNT and CDR2 FRNRAP. The V and J ends lost 5 bases and 5 bases, in that order; junction bases with no gene match: 13. The CDR3 loop is CASGLNSGTGLTGELFF. DNA for the CDR3: TGTGCTAGTGGTCTCAATTCCGGGACAGGCCTAACCGGGGAGCTGTTTTTT.

In this sample, this clonotype turned up a few times. The chain employs TRBV15 and TRBJ1-4; D possibly corresponds to TRBD1 (5 bases). Germline CDR1 reads LNHNV; CDR2 reads YYDKDF (reference sequence). V was pared by 0 bases and J by 6 bases, with 11 bases between. This CDR3 region has 15 residues. This chain's CDR3 is CATSRDSGWDEKLFF. The CDR3 DNA sequence: TGTGCCACCAGCAGAGATTCAGGGTGGGATGAAAAACTGTTTTTT. The full variable domain, its missing parts supplied by reference TRBV15 and TRBJ1-4, is DAMVIQNPRYQVTQFGKPVTLSCSQTLNHNVMYWYQQKSSQAPKLLFHYYDKDFNNEADTPDNFQSRRPNTSFCFLDIRSPGLGDTAMYLCATSRDSGWDEKLFFGSGTQLSVL.

This clonotype has more than one count but fewer than ten. The rearrangement joins TRBV9 to TRBJ1-2; possible D gene TRBD1, 6 bases. The V gene lost 3 bases and the J gene lost 11 bases, with 11 bases spanning the gap. From germline, CDR1 is SGDLS and CDR2 YYNGEE. The CDR3 covers 11 residues. The DNA of the CDR3 is TGTGCCAGCAGCGCCACAGGGTCGTACACCTTC. Amino acids: CASSATGSYTF.

This clonotype turned up a few times. The chain uses TRBV20-1 and TRBJ1-4; maybe TRBD1 (6 bases). Trimming left V 6 bases short and J 6 bases short, with 14 bases between. The germline CDR1 and CDR2 sequences are DFQATT and SNEGSKA (reference sequence). The CDR3 contains 13 residues. The CDR3: CSAPDRADEKLFF. In DNA form, the CDR3 reads TGCAGTGCGCCGGACAGAGCGGATGAAAAACTGTTTTTT.

In its sample, this clonotype was seen a few times. This chain uses TRBV20-1 with TRBJ2-4; TRBD1 or TRBD2 may be the D gene (6 bases each). Germline V gene lookup returns CDR1 DFQATT and CDR2 SNEGSKA (reference sequence). V was cut by 5 bases and J by 7 bases, with 15 bases left in between. The CDR3 runs 13 residues. The CDR3 DNA sequence: TGCAGTGCTGACGAAGGGGGGTCGAACATTCAGTACTTC. This codes for CSADEGGSNIQYF.

This clonotype was seen repeatedly, ten times or more. The gene calls are TRBV5-1 and TRBJ2-5; possible D gene TRBD1, 6 bases. Trimming stripped 7 bases from V and 3 bases from J, with 7 bases between. The V gene's germline CDR1 is SGHRS and CDR2 YFSETQ. The CDR3 runs 11 residues. The CDR3 DNA follows: TGCGCCAGCGCAGGGGAAGAGACCCAGTACTTC. Translating gives CASAGEETQYF.

The table lists this clonotype with many counts. This chain connects TRBV20-1 to TRBJ2-5; D might be TRBD2 (5 bases). Germline V gives CDR1 DFQATT, CDR2 SNEGSKA (reference sequence). The CDR3 has 10 residues. V was cut by 6 bases and J by 8 bases, with 10 bases left in between. This chain's CDR3 is CSARTPTQYF. In DNA form, the CDR3 reads TGCAGTGCCCGGACTCCTACCCAGTACTTC.

This clonotype was observed many times. The chain carries TRBV6-2 or TRBV6-3 and TRBJ2-5; 8 nucleotides line up with TRBD1. The CDR3 contains 16 residues. Germline CDR1 MNHEY, CDR2 SVGEGT. V trimming: 2 bases; J trimming: 0 bases; junction bases outside the gene matches: 5. The CDR3 region is CASSYETGAYQETQYF. CDR3 nucleotides: TGTGCCAGCAGTTACGAGACAGGGGCCTACCAAGAGACCCAGTACTTC.